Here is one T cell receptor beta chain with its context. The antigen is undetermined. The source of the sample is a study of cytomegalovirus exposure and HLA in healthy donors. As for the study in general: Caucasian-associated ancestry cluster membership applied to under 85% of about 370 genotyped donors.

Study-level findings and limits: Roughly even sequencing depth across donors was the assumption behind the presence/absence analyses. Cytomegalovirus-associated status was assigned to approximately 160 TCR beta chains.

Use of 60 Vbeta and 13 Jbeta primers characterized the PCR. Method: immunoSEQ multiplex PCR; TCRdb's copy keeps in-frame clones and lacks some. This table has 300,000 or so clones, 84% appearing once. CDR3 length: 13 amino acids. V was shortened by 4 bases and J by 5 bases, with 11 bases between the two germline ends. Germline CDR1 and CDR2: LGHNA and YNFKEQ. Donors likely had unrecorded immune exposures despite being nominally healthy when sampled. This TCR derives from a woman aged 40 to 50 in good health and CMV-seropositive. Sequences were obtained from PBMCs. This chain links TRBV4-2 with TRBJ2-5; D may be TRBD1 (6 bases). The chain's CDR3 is CASSPGERETQYF. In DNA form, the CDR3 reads TGTGCCAGCAGCCCAGGGGAGAGGGAGACCCAGTACTTC.